Following are 21 T cell receptor beta chains from one sample sequenced in a study of molecular identifiers for immune sequencing clone quantification. TCRdb independently ran MiXCR on the PCR reads; one entry per CDR3 protein. The repertoire includes some 88,000 distinct CDR3 sequences, roughly a fifth of them detected once, and approximately 1% sits in the top ten. The sequencing input was naive CD8+ T cells from blood, with Jurkat cell RNA spiked in. Subset specified: FACS-sorted CD8+CD4-CCR7+CD45RA+ naive T cells. These receptor sequences come from a human donor in good health. Some libraries in this study had Jurkat cell RNA spiked in.

V is TRBV9 and J is TRBJ2-2; TRBD2 matches 7 bases. The CDR3 spans 17 residues. J lost 0 bases, V lost 3 bases, and 8 bases had no gene match. Germline V CDR1 and CDR2: SGDLS, YYNGEE. The CDR3 protein is CASSASLSGANTGELFF. In nucleotides, the CDR3 is TGTGCCAGCAGCGCATCCCTAAGCGGGGCGAACACCGGGGAGCTGTTTTTT.

This clonotype was picked up many times. The rearrangement joins TRBV6-2 or TRBV6-3 to TRBJ2-1, with a weak D call TRBD1 (6 bases). CDR3 length equals 16 residues. CDR1 MNHEY and CDR2 SVGEGT come from the germline V gene. V lost 4 bases and J lost 0, with 13 bases in between. The CDR3: CASSFRQVHSYNEQFF. The CDR3, as DNA: TGTGCCAGCAGTTTCCGACAGGTCCACTCCTACAATGAGCAGTTCTTC.

This clonotype was seen at least ten times. The chain joins TRBV28 to TRBJ2-7, with a weak D call TRBD2 (6 bases). The germline gives CDR1 MDHEN, CDR2 SYDVKM. The CDR3 spans 14 residues. V lost 5 bases and J lost 4, with 15 bases in between. The CDR3 protein is CASSHRDSTYEQYF. The DNA of the CDR3 is TGTGCCAGCAGTCACCGGGACTCGACTTACGAGCAGTACTTC.

This clonotype has a count of ten or more. The chain's CDR3 is CASSQESEGLYEQYF. CDR3 in DNA: TGCGCCAGCAGCCAAGAATCTGAGGGGCTCTACGAGCAGTACTTC. This chain uses TRBV4-3 with TRBJ2-7; perhaps D is TRBD1 or TRBD2 (5 bases each). Germline V CDR1 and CDR2: LGHNA, YSLEER. Trimming took off 0 bases at V and 3 bases at J, with 12 bases between the two ends. The length of the CDR3 is 15 residues.

A few counts support this clonotype. The rearrangement links TRBV5-6 to TRBJ1-1; 10 nucleotides agree with TRBD1. The CDR3 runs to 15 residues. V shed 4 bases, J shed 7 bases, and the junction held 10 bases outside the gene matches. The germline gives CDR1 SGHDT, CDR2 YYEEEE. The CDR3 sequence is CASSVDRGLTFEAFF. CDR3 DNA: TGTGCCAGCAGCGTAGACAGGGGGCTTACTTTTGAAGCTTTCTTT.

The count of this clonotype is one. This could be a read error, since a much larger clone is one nucleotide away. Here the CDR3 reads CASGQDSGVGSPLHF. The CDR3 nucleotides read TGTGCCAGCGGCCAAGATAGTGGGGTGGGTTCACCCCTCCACTTT. The J gene is TRBJ1-6, the V gene TRBV4-2; D remains unclear. CDR3 length equals 15 residues. The germline gives CDR1 LGHNA, CDR2 YNFKEQ.

The table lists this clonotype with a few counts. CDR3 DNA sequence: TGTGCCAGCAGCCCTTCGGGGGGTGAGCAGTTCTTC. Translating gives CASSPSGGEQFF. The chain combines TRBV6-2 or TRBV6-3 with TRBJ2-1; 7 bases are shared with TRBD2. Trimming cost V 6 bases and J 9 bases; bases outside gene matches: 5. Germline assignment: CDR1 MNHEY and CDR2 SVGEGT. The length of the CDR3 is 12 residues.

This clonotype was detected ten times or more. The V gene is TRBV7-9, the J gene TRBJ2-7; TRBD1 matches at 8 bases. The CDR3 spans 14 residues. V shed 4 bases, J shed 7 bases, and the junction held 9 bases outside the gene matches. Germline CDR1 and CDR2: SEHNR and FQNEAQ (reference sequence). This chain's CDR3 is CASSSGQGVREQYF. The CDR3 region has the DNA TGTGCCAGCAGCTCCGGACAGGGTGTCAGAGAGCAGTACTTC.

This clonotype was observed many times. The V and J genes are TRBV14 and TRBJ2-7, with TRBD1 identical over 7 bases. Germline V gene sequence: CDR1 SGHDN, CDR2 FVKESK. The CDR3 extends over 14 amino acids. V lost 1 base, J lost 3 bases, and 3 bases stayed unmatched. CDR3 sequence (DNA): TGTGCCAGCAGCCAAGGGGACAGTTACTACGAGCAGTACTTC. This translates into CASSQGDSYYEQYF.

This clonotype was recorded many times. This rearrangement joins TRBV12-3 or TRBV12-4 to TRBJ2-3; no clear D. V was cut by 4 bases and J by 6 bases, with 26 bases left in between. CDR3 length: 18 amino acids. CDR3 bases: TGTGCCAGCAGTTCCCCGTTTGAAGGTTGGGCGCTTGGGGATACGCAGTATTTT. Translating it yields CASSSPFEGWALGDTQYF.

The sample holds many counts of this clonotype. This chain uses TRBV7-2 with TRBJ1-6; D is perhaps TRBD1 (5 bases). This CDR3 spans 14 amino acids. V shed 1 base and J shed 10 bases, with 11 bases lying between them. Germline V gives CDR1 SGHTA, CDR2 FQGNSA. The CDR3 region is CASSLEGSWSPLHF. The DNA for the CDR3 is TGTGCCAGCAGCTTAGAGGGGTCCTGGTCACCCCTCCACTTT.

This clonotype was observed many times. The chain links TRBV29-1 to TRBJ2-5; 7 bases are a match to TRBD2. Unmatched junction bases numbered 7, after V lost 7 bases and J lost 2 bases. Germline V gene sequence: CDR1 SQVTM, CDR2 ANQGSEA. CDR3 size: 13 residues. CDR3: CSALGGYQETQYF. CDR3 coding DNA: TGCAGCGCCCTGGGGGGGTATCAAGAGACCCAGTACTTC.

This clonotype has a count of ten or more. V usage is TRBV19 and J usage is TRBJ2-7; D is uncertain. With 3 bases removed from V and 3 bases from J, the gap between germline ends came to 6 bases. There are 12 residues in the CDR3. Germline assignment: CDR1 LNHDA and CDR2 SQIVND (reference sequence). CDR3 in DNA: TGTGCCAGTAGTATGAACGTCTACGAGCAGTACTTC. It codes for CASSMNVYEQYF.

This clonotype showed up just a few times. The J gene is TRBJ2-7, the V gene TRBV10-3; D gene unclear. The CDR3 runs to 13 residues. Trimming took 2 bases from V and 2 from J, leaving 7 bases between them. Germline loops: CDR1 ENHRY, CDR2 SYGVKD. As DNA, the CDR3 is TGTGCCATCAGTGAGGACCTCCCCTACGAGCAGTACTTC. Translated, it gives CAISEDLPYEQYF.

This clonotype has ten or more counts. This chain joins TRBV6-5 and TRBJ2-7; 9 bases fit TRBD1. Losses at the gene ends were 7 bases for V and 5 bases for J; bases not matched to a gene: 9. CDR1 MNHEY and CDR2 SVGAGI come from the germline V gene. The CDR3 contains 14 residues. The CDR3 spells CASTPGTGSHEQYF. The CDR3 nucleotides read TGTGCCAGCACTCCGGGGACAGGGAGCCACGAGCAGTACTTC.

This clonotype was counted at least ten times. The chain links TRBV7-8 to TRBJ1-1; 9 bases align to TRBD1. Looked up from germline, CDR1 is SGHVS and CDR2 is FQNEAQ. The junction had 8 bases not matched to a gene; V was cut back by 5 bases and J by 1 base. The CDR3 loop spans 16 amino acids. CDR3 loop: CASSPTGGGWNTEAFF. CDR3 DNA: TGTGCCAGCAGCCCAACAGGGGGCGGTTGGAACACTGAAGCTTTCTTT.

This clonotype appeared many times. The chain combines TRBV18 with TRBJ2-7, with D perhaps being TRBD1 or TRBD2 (5 bases each). The length of the CDR3 is 15 residues. V was cut by 3 bases and J by 0 bases, with 12 bases left in between. Germline CDR1 and CDR2: KGHSH and LQKENI. The CDR3 region is CASSPTGPHSYEQYF. CDR3 DNA sequence: TGTGCCAGCTCACCTACGGGACCGCACTCCTACGAGCAGTACTTC.

Judged by abundance, this clonotype is medium-sized (0.01 to 0.1%). The chain combines TRBV7-2 with TRBJ2-7; D gene uncertain. Looked up from germline, CDR1 is SGHTA and CDR2 is FQGNSA. The CDR3 totals 11 residues. V lost 1 base and J 7 bases, leaving 5 bases between the germline ends. CDR3 sequence: CASSLGPEQYF. The CDR3, as DNA: TGTGCCAGCAGCTTAGGCCCGGAGCAGTACTTC.

The rearrangement uses TRBV19 and TRBJ2-1; 10 bases align to TRBD1. Trimming at V came to 3 bases and at J to 4 bases, leaving 3 bases not matched to a gene. Germline loops: CDR1 LNHDA, CDR2 SQIVND (reference sequence). The length of the CDR3 is 15 residues. Here the CDR3 DNA reads TGTGCCAGTAGTATGGGACAGGGGCATTACAATGAGCAGTTCTTC. Its protein product is CASSMGQGHYNEQFF. Drawing the rest from reference TRBV19 and TRBJ2-1, the complete variable domain is DGGITQSPKYLFRKEGQNVTLSCEQNLNHDAMYWYRQDPGQGLRLIYYSQIVNDFQKGDIAEGYSVSREKKESFPLTVTSAQKNPTAFYLCASSMGQGHYNEQFFGPGTRLTVL.

The table lists this clonotype with many counts. The chain recombines TRBV20-1 with TRBJ2-7, with 7 bases matching TRBD1. The CDR3 spans 15 residues. CDR1 is DFQATT, CDR2 SNEGSKA, per germline (reference sequence). Trimming removed 2 bases from V and 0 bases from J; junction bases left unmatched: 7. CDR3 bases: TGCAGTGCTAGACACCGGGACAGAAACTCCTACGAGCAGTACTTC. It specifies CSARHRDRNSYEQYF.

J is TRBJ1-1 and V is TRBV2; D remains unclear. From germline, CDR1 is SNHLY and CDR2 FYNNEI. The CDR3 loop spans 12 amino acids. V was cut by 1 base and J by 4 bases, with 4 bases left in between. The CDR3 coding sequence is TGTGCCAGCAGTGAAGACCGCACTGAAGCTTTCTTT. Translating gives CASSEDRTEAFF.